The 26 T cell receptor beta chains listed next were all sequenced from one sample in a study of blood T cell repertoires in COVID-19 (dated by TCRdb to between 2020 and 2021). Library method: the immunoSEQ multiplex PCR assay. TCRdb mirrors the immuneACCESS table, restricted to in-frame sequences. Some clones are absent from its copies; in checked studies, under half trace to an unresolved V gene, and the reason for the others is unknown. The sample table shows more than 25,000 clones, and 83% are seen once. The top ten clones comprise about 25% of the sample. What was sequenced was peripheral blood. These receptors all stem from a human donor in a cohort sampled during active COVID-19.

This rearrangement joins TRBV6-2 or TRBV6-3 to TRBJ1-1; no reliable D call. Trimming shortened V by 3 bases and J by 4 bases, and 9 bases separated the two germline ends. This CDR3 spans 13 amino acids. CDR1 and CDR2 (germline): MNHEY, SVGEGT. The CDR3 region is CASSYGLLTEAFF. Written as DNA, the CDR3 is TGTGCCAGCAGTTATGGGCTTCTCACTGAAGCTTTCTTT.

The chain is built from TRBV7-2 and TRBJ2-7; TRBD1 agrees at 10 bases. V lost 5 bases and J lost 4; bases outside the gene matches: 14. The CDR3 has 17 amino acids. The V gene's germline CDR1 is SGHTA and CDR2 FQGNSA. The CDR3 DNA reads TGTGCCAGCAGCCCAGACAGGGGGCGCGCGCCTGGGTACGAGCAGTACTTC. Translating gives CASSPDRGRAPGYEQYF.

The chain combines TRBV27 with TRBJ1-1; 12 nucleotides line up with TRBD1. The trim removed 5 bases at V and 4 bases at J, leaving 11 bases unmatched. CDR1 MNHEY and CDR2 SMNVEV come from the germline V gene (reference sequence). This CDR3 is built from 17 residues. CDR3 region: CASSPVPGQGAATEAFF. The DNA for the CDR3 is TGTGCCAGCAGTCCGGTCCCGGGACAGGGGGCGGCCACTGAAGCTTTCTTT.

The chain combines TRBV30 with TRBJ2-7; 9 bases line up with TRBD1. Germline trimming cut 4 bases from V and 1 base from J; bases unmatched to any gene: 11. The CDR3 covers 16 residues. The germline CDR1 and CDR2 sequences are GTSNPN and SVGIG (reference sequence). The CDR3 sequence: CAWISPGTGNSYEQYF. CDR3 DNA: TGTGCCTGGATCTCCCCCGGGACAGGGAATTCCTACGAGCAGTACTTC.

This chain connects TRBV4-1 to TRBJ1-1, with D perhaps TRBD1 (6 bases). This CDR3 is 16 amino acids long. CDR1 and CDR2 from the germline V gene are MGHRA and YSYEKL. Trimming pared 5 bases from V and 0 bases from J, leaving 16 bases between. CDR3 sequence (DNA): TGCGCCAGCAGCGCAATAGCGACAGGCATGAACACTGAAGCTTTCTTT. Encoded protein: CASSAIATGMNTEAFF.

V is TRBV4-3 and J is TRBJ1-2; D remains unclear. Looked up from germline, CDR1 is LGHNA and CDR2 is YSLEER. The CDR3 runs 14 residues. V was cut by 0 bases and J by 4 bases, with 9 bases left in between. The CDR3 DNA reads as TGCGCCAGCAGCCAAGATCTATCGGGCTATGGCTACACCTTC. Translating gives CASSQDLSGYGYTF.

The chain carries TRBV6-6 and TRBJ2-7, with a weak D call TRBD1 (6 bases). The germline gives CDR1 MNHNY, CDR2 SVGAGI (reference sequence). V gave up 0 bases and J gave up 2 bases, with 11 bases separating them. The CDR3 consists of 15 residues. CDR3 in amino acids: CASSYSGGRTYEQYF. CDR3 nucleotide sequence: TGTGCCAGCAGTTACTCAGGGGGTCGGACCTACGAGCAGTACTTC.

The chain employs TRBV3-1 (or the pseudogene TRBV3-2) and TRBJ2-7; 8 nucleotides match TRBD2. CDR1 LGHDT and CDR2 YNNKEL come from the germline V gene (reference sequence). Unmatched junction bases numbered 8, after V lost 1 base and J lost 0 bases. The CDR3 length is 17 residues. The CDR3 sequence is CASSQARLATDSYEQYF. The CDR3 region has the DNA TGTGCCAGCAGCCAAGCCCGACTAGCGACGGACTCCTACGAGCAGTACTTC.

The chain is built from TRBV9 and TRBJ2-5, with D possibly being TRBD1 (5 bases). The ends were cut back, 4 bases at V and 1 base at J, with 5 bases in the middle. In germline, CDR1 is SGDLS, CDR2 YYNGEE. This CDR3 has 12 amino acids. CDR3 in amino acids: CASSRGQETQYF. In DNA, the CDR3 is TGTGCCAGCAGCAGGGGCCAAGAGACCCAGTACTTC.

The J gene is TRBJ1-4, the V gene TRBV7-2; 8 nucleotides line up with TRBD1. Germline V gene sequence: CDR1 SGHTA, CDR2 FQGNSA. The CDR3 consists of 15 residues. After removal of 5 bases from V and 8 bases from J, the junction contained 10 bases not matched to a gene. The DNA for the CDR3 is TGTGCCAGCAGCCTTCAGGGGGCTGTACTCGAAAAACTGTTTTTT. The encoded protein is CASSLQGAVLEKLFF.

The chain uses TRBV2 and TRBJ1-2; 9 nucleotides align to TRBD1. Trimming took 5 bases from V and 8 from J; bases not matched to a gene: 9. Germline-derived CDR1 and CDR2 are SNHLY and FYNNEI. This CDR3 region has 14 residues. The CDR3, as DNA: TGTGCCAGCAGTCATCCGGACAGGGGAGGGGGCTACACCTTC. Its protein product is CASSHPDRGGGYTF.

This sequence joins TRBV5-1 and TRBJ2-3; 12 nucleotides line up with TRBD2. The CDR3 extends over 19 amino acids. In germline, CDR1 is SGHRS, CDR2 YFSETQ. With 1 base clipped from V and 0 bases from J, the junction kept 9 bases outside the gene matches. CDR3 residues: CASSLFPSGGASSTDTQYF. CDR3 DNA sequence: TGCGCCAGCAGCTTGTTCCCTAGCGGGGGGGCCTCTAGCACAGATACGCAGTATTTT.

This chain uses TRBV9 with TRBJ2-7; D is possibly TRBD1 (7 bases). V was shortened by 0 bases and J by 5 bases, with 12 bases between the two germline ends. The CDR3 runs 14 residues. CDR1 is SGDLS, CDR2 YYNGEE, per germline. DNA of the CDR3: TGTGCCAGCAGCGTAGACGGCAGGGGGGACGAGCAGTACTTC. Protein sequence: CASSVDGRGDEQYF.

The rearrangement links TRBV7-2 to TRBJ1-4; TRBD1 agrees at 9 bases. Germline CDR1 SGHTA, CDR2 FQGNSA. Unmatched junction bases numbered 2, after V lost 1 base and J lost 5 bases. The CDR3 has 15 residues. The CDR3 region is CASSLGGTGNEKLFF. CDR3 sequence (DNA): TGTGCCAGCAGCTTAGGAGGGACAGGGAATGAAAAACTGTTTTTT.

The chain has TRBV6-5 and TRBJ2-5; TRBD1 matches at 11 bases. The junction had 2 bases not matched to a gene; V was cut back by 6 bases and J by 5 bases. Germline V gene sequence: CDR1 MNHEY, CDR2 SVGAGI. The CDR3 covers 13 residues. The CDR3 nucleotides read TGTGCCAGCAGAAGGACAGGGGGCGAGACCCAGTACTTC. Its translation: CASRRTGGETQYF.

This clone was observed a few times. V usage is TRBV4-3 and J usage is TRBJ2-1, with TRBD2 identical over 7 bases. V shed 5 bases, J shed 9 bases, and the junction held 7 bases outside the gene matches. Germline CDR1 reads LGHNA; CDR2 reads YSLEER. This CDR3 is 13 amino acids long. The CDR3, as DNA: TGCGCCAGCAGCGCGGGGGTTCAAAGTGAGCAGTTCTTC. Translating it yields CASSAGVQSEQFF.

The chain joins TRBV4-1 to TRBJ2-5; tentatively, D is TRBD1 (5 bases). Germline CDR1 and CDR2: MGHRA and YSYEKL. The ends were cut back, 2 bases at V and 1 base at J, with 11 bases in the middle. The CDR3 totals 15 residues. The CDR3 here is CASSQPDRRQETQYF. The CDR3 bases are TGCGCCAGCAGCCAACCTGACAGACGCCAAGAGACCCAGTACTTC.

Only a few counts were recorded for this clone. This rearrangement joins TRBV12-3 or TRBV12-4 to TRBJ1-2; D is ambiguous. CDR3 length equals 12 residues. Trimming removed 6 bases from V and 7 bases from J, with 12 bases in between. CDR3: CASRPRGTGYTF. Here the CDR3 DNA reads TGTGCCAGCAGGCCACGGGGTACTGGCTACACCTTC.

The chain employs TRBV5-1 and TRBJ1-1; 8 bases fit TRBD1. The CDR3 extends over 13 amino acids. The V gene end was trimmed by 3 bases and the J gene end by 13 bases; junction bases not matched to a gene: 11. Germline CDR1 reads SGHRS; CDR2 reads YFSETQ. This chain's CDR3 is CASSSDRARDGFF. The CDR3 coding sequence is TGCGCCAGCAGCTCGGACAGGGCCCGAGACGGTTTCTTT. Drawing the rest from reference TRBV5-1 and TRBJ1-1, the complete variable domain is KAGVTQTPRYLIKTRGQQVTLSCSPISGHRSVSWYQQTPGQGLQFLFEYFSETQRNKGNFPGRFSGRQFSNSRSEMNVSTLELGDSALYLCASSSDRARDGFFGQGTRLTVV.

The chain recombines TRBV19 with TRBJ2-2, with 7 bases lining up with TRBD2. Germline V gives CDR1 LNHDA, CDR2 SQIVND (reference sequence). CDR3 length: 17 amino acids. The V and J ends lost 4 bases and 6 bases, in that order; junction bases with no gene match: 14. Here the CDR3 reads CASSKLPGLLGAGELFF. CDR3 DNA: TGTGCCAGTAGTAAACTACCGGGACTACTCGGAGCCGGGGAGCTGTTTTTT.

This clone came up once. This rearrangement joins TRBV4-2 to TRBJ2-7, with a tentative D call TRBD1 (5 bases). The V gene's germline CDR1 is LGHNA and CDR2 YNFKEQ. This CDR3 contains 15 residues. V lost 1 base to trimming and J lost 6 bases, with 16 bases between them. The CDR3 loop is CASSQVVNSRAEQYF. In nucleotides, the CDR3 is TGTGCCAGCAGCCAAGTTGTTAACTCCAGGGCCGAGCAGTACTTC.

V usage is TRBV4-3 and J usage is TRBJ2-2, with TRBD2 matching 8 bases. J lost 4 bases, V lost 0 bases, and 10 bases had no gene match. CDR3 size: 18 residues. The germline gives CDR1 LGHNA, CDR2 YSLEER. The CDR3 region is CASSQEPPGLGATGELFF. As DNA, the CDR3 is TGCGCCAGCAGCCAAGAACCTCCGGGACTAGGGGCCACCGGGGAGCTGTTTTTT.

The rearrangement uses TRBV4-1 and TRBJ2-7, with a weak D call TRBD1 (5 bases). The CDR3 length is 14 residues. Trimming left V 1 base short and J 2 bases short, with 9 bases between. Germline CDR1 MGHRA, CDR2 YSYEKL. CDR3 sequence (DNA): TGCGCCAGCAGCCAAGGGGGCCAGACCTACGAGCAGTACTTC. Translated, it gives CASSQGGQTYEQYF.

The rearrangement joins TRBV4-2 to TRBJ1-2; tentative D call: TRBD1 (6 bases). Looked up from germline, CDR1 is LGHNA and CDR2 is YNFKEQ. With 0 bases removed from V and 1 base from J, the gap between germline ends came to 9 bases. The CDR3 covers 15 residues. DNA of the CDR3: TGTGCCAGCAGCCAAGATAGGACAGTTAACTATGGCTACACCTTC. It is translated as CASSQDRTVNYGYTF.

The chain uses TRBV15 and TRBJ2-7, with D tentatively TRBD2 (6 bases). V lost 1 base and J 3 bases, leaving 13 bases between the germline ends. Germline CDR1 LNHNV, CDR2 YYDKDF (reference sequence). The CDR3 is 15 residues long. CDR3 nucleotides: TGTGCCACCAGCAGAGGGGGGGAGCCCATCTACGAGCAGTACTTC. Its protein product is CATSRGGEPIYEQYF.

This chain joins TRBV2 and TRBJ2-1, with 11 bases fitting TRBD2. Trimming at V came to 6 bases and at J to 6 bases, leaving 4 bases not matched to a gene. The CDR3 spans 14 residues. Per the germline V gene, CDR1 is SNHLY and CDR2 is FYNNEI. CDR3 nucleotides: TGTGCCAGCAGCGCGGGACTAGCGGCCAATGAGCAGTTCTTC. Its translation: CASSAGLAANEQFF.